This TCR beta chain was recorded in a study of T cells after yellow fever vaccination. Study-level points and caveats: The study found a weaker secondary response that peaked faster, day 5 versus 15.

One entry per CDR3 protein, called by TCRdb with MiXCR from the 5' RACE reads. The sample yields about 320,000 distinct CDR3 sequences, about 10% seen once. Worth noting for this clonotype: Its matching antigen is unknown.

Sequenced here: CD4+ T cells sorted from PBMCs, sampled 45 days after the yellow fever booster vaccination. The origin of this receptor is a man in his late teens or twenties who received the YFV17D yellow fever vaccine.

This chain's CDR3 is CASSAGGGGSTDTQYF. The CDR3 DNA reads as TGCGCCAGCTCGGCGGGGGGCGGGGGAAGCACAGATACGCAGTATTTT. The chain employs TRBV5-1 and TRBJ2-3, with 8 bases that match TRBD2. The V gene's germline CDR1 is SGHRS and CDR2 YFSETQ. The trim removed 7 bases at V and 0 bases at J, leaving 10 bases unmatched. The CDR3 spans 16 residues.